The 27 T cell receptor beta chains in this list originate from one sample, sequenced in a study of identical twins. Each CDR3 protein gets one entry after TCRdb re-called the 5' RACE reads with MiXCR. This sample carries some 900,000 distinct CDR3 sequences, 9% to 15% of them seen once, and the ten largest clones take around 1.5%. The sample was also linked to a second study, of yellow fever vaccine responses in identical twins.

Sequencing was done on a sample of PBMCs. The receptors here all came from a woman aged 18 to 35 in good health.

The rearrangement uses TRBV5-6 and TRBJ2-3; D may be TRBD2 (5 bases). The CDR3 has 17 residues. V was pared by 4 bases and J by 3 bases, with 21 bases between. In germline, CDR1 is SGHDT, CDR2 YYEEEE. The CDR3 here is CASSKRRSWGGTDTQYF. CDR3 nucleotides: TGTGCCAGCAGCAAGAGGAGGTCTTGGGGTGGGACAGATACGCAGTATTTT.

The rearrangement joins TRBV5-1 to TRBJ2-1; the D is unclear. Germline loops: CDR1 SGHRS, CDR2 YFSETQ. With 2 bases removed from V and 8 bases from J, the gap between germline ends came to 8 bases. The CDR3 sequence is 12 residues long. As DNA, the CDR3 is TGCGCCAGCAGCTTTCTTGGGCATGAGCAGTTCTTC. The encoded protein is CASSFLGHEQFF. Variable domain in full (rest from reference TRBV5-1 and TRBJ2-1): KAGVTQTPRYLIKTRGQQVTLSCSPISGHRSVSWYQQTPGQGLQFLFEYFSETQRNKGNFPGRFSGRQFSNSRSEMNVSTLELGDSALYLCASSFLGHEQFFGPGTRLTVL.

This clonotype showed up many times. The chain combines TRBV29-1 with TRBJ1-5, with TRBD1 as a possible D gene (5 bases). Germline V gene sequence: CDR1 SQVTM, CDR2 ANQGSEA. The CDR3 loop spans 13 amino acids. Trimming shortened V by 2 bases and J by 6 bases, and 11 bases separated the two germline ends. The DNA for the CDR3 is TGCAGCGTTGAATCCAGGGTGGGTCAGCCCCAGCATTTT. Translation: CSVESRVGQPQHF.

This clonotype was picked up many times. CDR3 coding DNA: TGCGCCAGCAGCCCAGCACTAGCGGGGCAAGAGACCCAGTACTTC. It codes for CASSPALAGQETQYF. The rearrangement uses TRBV4-1 and TRBJ2-5, with 10 positions matching TRBD2. V trimming: 4 bases; J trimming: 2 bases; junction bases outside the gene matches: 4. There are 15 residues in the CDR3. Germline V gene lookup returns CDR1 MGHRA and CDR2 YSYEKL.

The genes are TRBV20-1 and TRBJ2-7; possibly TRBD1 for D (6 bases). There are 13 residues in the CDR3. CDR1 and CDR2 (germline): DFQATT, SNEGSKA (reference sequence). The V end was cut by 6 bases, the J end by 1 base, with 13 bases between. The CDR3 bases are TGCAGTGCCCTGAGCGGACAGTCCTACGAGCAGTACTTC. It yields the protein CSALSGQSYEQYF.

The table lists this clonotype with many counts. The chain joins TRBV12-3 or TRBV12-4 to TRBJ2-1, with D possibly called TRBD1 or TRBD2 (5 bases each). The CDR3 consists of 12 residues. With 3 bases removed from V and 9 bases from J, the gap between germline ends came to 9 bases. The DNA of the CDR3 is TGTGCCAGCAGTTTTAGGGGAGTTGAGCAGTTCTTC. Translating it yields CASSFRGVEQFF.

This clonotype was recorded at least ten times. CDR3 sequence (DNA): TGTGCCACCAGTGATTTGAGGGATTACAATGAGCAGTTCTTC. It encodes CATSDLRDYNEQFF. The rearrangement joins TRBV24-1 to TRBJ2-1; D gene uncertain. Germline assignment: CDR1 KGHDR and CDR2 SFDVKD. Trimming took 0 bases from V and 4 from J, leaving 6 bases between them. CDR3 length: 14 amino acids.

A few counts support this clonotype. V usage is TRBV5-1 and J usage is TRBJ2-1; D gene uncertain. Trimming cost V 2 bases and J 0 bases, with 12 bases left between them. CDR1 is SGHRS and CDR2 is YFSETQ in the germline V gene. This CDR3 spans 16 amino acids. CDR3 bases: TGCGCCAGCAGCTTAATGGCGGCTAGCTCCTACAATGAGCAGTTCTTC. It encodes CASSLMAASSYNEQFF.

About this clonotype: This may come from a read error, since a much larger clone is one base off. The V and J genes are TRBV5-1 and TRBJ2-1; 8 bases agree with TRBD2. The CDR3 covers 17 residues. CDR1 is SGHRS, CDR2 YFSETQ, per germline. Trimming cost V 4 bases and J 0 bases; bases outside gene matches: 9. CDR3 sequence: CASSGTGGRLSYNEQFF. CDR3 DNA sequence: TGCGCCAGCAGCGGGACTGGCGGGAGGCTCTCCTACAATGAGCAGTTCTTC.

V usage is TRBV29-1 and J usage is TRBJ2-1; no definite D call. Germline V gene lookup returns CDR1 SQVTM and CDR2 ANQGSEA. This CDR3 spans 14 amino acids. V lost 4 bases to trimming and J lost 7 bases, with 17 bases between them. The CDR3 reads CSVALAPMTNEQFF. The CDR3 DNA is TGCAGCGTTGCCCTCGCACCTATGACGAATGAGCAGTTCTTC.

The rearrangement joins TRBV10-1 to TRBJ2-7; TRBD2 agrees at 7 bases. This CDR3 has 13 amino acids. V dropped 4 bases and J dropped 10; count of bases not matched to a gene: 10. Germline assignment: CDR1 WNHNN and CDR2 SYGVQD (reference sequence). As DNA, the CDR3 is TGCGCCAGCAGTGTGGTATGGGAGGGCCCCCAGTACTTC. Translated, it gives CASSVVWEGPQYF.

The gene calls are TRBV19 and TRBJ1-1, with D tentatively TRBD1 (5 bases). The V end was cut by 4 bases, the J end by 4 bases, with 13 bases between. The CDR3 loop spans 14 amino acids. Germline-derived CDR1 and CDR2 are LNHDA and SQIVND (reference sequence). This CDR3 reads CASSTQGSSTEAFF. The DNA of the CDR3 is TGTGCCAGTAGTACTCAGGGTAGTAGCACTGAAGCTTTCTTT. Supplemented by reference TRBV19 and TRBJ1-1, the full variable domain reads DGGITQSPKYLFRKEGQNVTLSCEQNLNHDAMYWYRQDPGQGLRLIYYSQIVNDFQKGDIAEGYSVSREKKESFPLTVTSAQKNPTAFYLCASSTQGSSTEAFFGQGTRLTVV.

This clonotype turned up a few times. The chain combines TRBV5-1 with TRBJ2-1; weak D call: TRBD2 (5 bases). The CDR3 is 17 residues long. The V gene lost 6 bases and the J gene lost 7 bases, with 26 bases spanning the gap. Germline CDR1 reads SGHRS; CDR2 reads YFSETQ. The CDR3: CASKTLGLVTSKNEQFF. The CDR3 DNA sequence: TGCGCCAGCAAAACCCTCGGACTCGTCACCTCCAAGAATGAGCAGTTCTTC.

This clonotype appeared many times. The V call is TRBV12-3 or TRBV12-4, the J call TRBJ2-1; 9 bases line up with TRBD2. The CDR3 contains 14 residues. V dropped 6 bases and J dropped 10; count of bases not matched to a gene: 10. The CDR3 sequence is CASRPVAGEREQFF. In nucleotides, the CDR3 is TGTGCCAGCAGACCTGTAGCGGGAGAGAGGGAGCAGTTCTTC.

The table lists this clonotype with a few counts. V and J are TRBV25-1 and TRBJ2-5, with TRBD1 matching 7 bases. Germline lookup yields CDR1 MGHDK and CDR2 SYGVNS. V shed 0 bases and J 5 bases; nucleotides not matched to a gene: 3. The CDR3 runs to 14 residues. Here the CDR3 DNA reads TGTGCCAGCAGTGAATATCTACAGGGGGAGACCCAGTACTTC. Translation gives CASSEYLQGETQYF.

This clonotype was recorded a few times. This sequence joins TRBV20-1 and TRBJ2-1, with 8 bases aligning to TRBD2. The CDR3 loop spans 12 amino acids. From germline, CDR1 is DFQATT and CDR2 SNEGSKA (reference sequence). The CDR3 loop reads CREGISYNEQFF. The CDR3 DNA follows: TGCCGGGAGGGAATCTCCTACAATGAGCAGTTCTTC.

This clonotype was seen only a few times. The V call is TRBV19, the J call TRBJ1-5; D remains ambiguous. With 11 bases removed from V and 2 bases from J, the gap between germline ends came to 16 bases. This CDR3 region has 14 residues. CDR1 is LNHDA, CDR2 SQIVND, per germline (reference sequence). This chain's CDR3 is CASRPAIGNQPQHF. In DNA, the CDR3 is TGTGCCTCCCGGCCGGCTATAGGCAATCAGCCCCAGCATTTT.

This chain connects TRBV14 to TRBJ2-6, with D perhaps TRBD1 (6 bases). The CDR3 loop spans 17 amino acids. In germline, CDR1 is SGHDN, CDR2 FVKESK. Trimming removed 5 bases from V and 0 bases from J, with 14 bases in between. The CDR3 spells CASSYTGLNSGANVLTF. The CDR3 DNA follows: TGTGCCAGCAGCTATACAGGGTTAAACTCTGGGGCCAACGTCCTGACTTTC.

The chain couples TRBV6-1 to TRBJ2-3, with 8 nucleotides matching TRBD2. This CDR3 region has 15 residues. With V trimmed by 7 bases and J by 4 bases, 10 bases remained unmatched. CDR1 MNHNS and CDR2 SASEGT come from the germline V gene. The CDR3 sequence is CASKKLGRVPDTQYF. The CDR3 DNA is TGTGCCAGCAAAAAGCTCGGGAGGGTCCCAGATACGCAGTATTTT.

This clonotype was seen only a few times. This chain connects TRBV6-1 to TRBJ2-5; 10 nucleotides agree with TRBD1. Germline V gene lookup returns CDR1 MNHNS and CDR2 SASEGT. The V and J ends lost 1 base and 2 bases, in that order; junction bases with no gene match: 16. The CDR3 is 20 residues long. CDR3 nucleotides: TGTGCCAGCAGTGAAGTTGGGGACAGGGGCCCAAAGGAATTACAAGAGACCCAGTACTTC. Protein product: CASSEVGDRGPKELQETQYF.

Many counts were recorded for this clonotype. The J gene is TRBJ1-1, the V gene TRBV20-1; D gene ambiguous. This CDR3 comprises 11 residues. V lost 2 bases and J lost 0, with 1 base in between. Germline loops: CDR1 DFQATT, CDR2 SNEGSKA (reference sequence). The DNA of the CDR3 is TGCAGTGCTAGAATGAACACTGAAGCTTTCTTT. Its translation: CSARMNTEAFF.

The table lists this clonotype with a few counts. This chain uses TRBV12-3 or TRBV12-4 with TRBJ1-5; 8 bases line up with TRBD1. The CDR3 is 15 residues long. Losses at the gene ends were 7 bases for V and 0 bases for J; bases not matched to a gene: 5. The chain's CDR3 is CASTEGTGSNQPQHF. Here the CDR3 DNA reads TGTGCCAGCACTGAGGGGACAGGTAGCAATCAGCCCCAGCATTTT.

In its sample, this clonotype was seen a few times. J is TRBJ2-1 and V is TRBV18; TRBD1 is a possible D gene (6 bases). The CDR3 has 15 residues. Germline CDR1 is KGHSH and CDR2 is LQKENI. V was clipped by 4 bases and J by 0 bases, with 10 bases between them. CDR3 DNA: TGTGCCAGCTCACTTGGACAGACCTCCTACAATGAGCAGTTCTTC. Protein: CASSLGQTSYNEQFF. Looking up the rest from reference TRBV18 and TRBJ2-1 gives the full variable domain: NAGVMQNPRHLVRRRGQEARLRCSPMKGHSHVYWYRQLPEEGLKFMVYLQKENIIDESGMPKERFSAEFPKEGPSILRIQQVVRGDSAAYFCASSLGQTSYNEQFFGPGTRLTVL.

The chain links TRBV12-3 or TRBV12-4 to TRBJ2-7, with D unresolved. V shed 4 bases and J shed 3 bases, with 19 bases lying between them. The CDR3 has 16 residues. This CDR3 is CASSSPRSNNVYEQYF. The CDR3 nucleotides are TGTGCCAGCAGTTCCCCCAGGAGTAATAACGTCTACGAGCAGTACTTC.

This sequence joins TRBV6-1 and TRBJ2-1; D is possibly TRBD1 (5 bases). The CDR3 contains 16 residues. V was trimmed by 0 bases and J by 4 bases, leaving 13 bases between them. Germline CDR1 is MNHNS and CDR2 is SASEGT. CDR3 in DNA: TGTGCCAGCAGTGAAGCCGTGGGCAGGGCTTACAATGAGCAGTTCTTC. Its translation is CASSEAVGRAYNEQFF.

This clonotype was counted a few times. The J gene is TRBJ2-6, the V gene TRBV9; D is undetermined. The CDR3 spans 15 residues. Germline V gives CDR1 SGDLS, CDR2 YYNGEE. The V gene lost 7 bases and the J gene lost 0 bases, with 11 bases spanning the gap. CDR3 residues: CASRERASGANVLTF. As DNA, the CDR3 is TGTGCCAGCCGTGAACGGGCCTCTGGGGCCAACGTCCTGACTTTC. The whole variable domain, filled in from reference TRBV9 and TRBJ2-6, reads DSGVTQTPKHLITATGQRVTLRCSPRSGDLSVYWYQQSLDQGLQFLIQYYNGEERAKGNILERFSAQQFPDLHSELNLSSLELGDSALYFCASRERASGANVLTFGAGSRLTVL.

This chain uses TRBV11-2 with TRBJ2-3, with D perhaps TRBD1 or TRBD2 (5 bases each). The V end lost 6 bases, the J end lost 6 bases, and 22 bases lay between the germline ends. From germline, CDR1 is SGHAT and CDR2 FQNNGV. The CDR3 is 16 residues long. CDR3 residues: CASSPKNRRLADTQYF. CDR3 nucleotide sequence: TGTGCCAGCAGTCCTAAAAACAGGAGGCTCGCGGATACGCAGTATTTT.